This is a list of T cell receptor beta chains from one sample in a study of blood T cell repertoires in COVID-19. TCRdb's table, derived via immunoSEQ multiplex PCR, lists solely in-frame clones and lacks some. This table holds about 190,000 clones, just under 80% found once. Source material: peripheral blood. Every receptor here comes from a woman of 80 years or more with active or convalescent COVID-19. The CDR3 runs from the conserved cysteine through the conserved F or W. Each record gives: J gene, V gene, clone size, D gene, CDR3 protein, CDR3 DNA. D genes are given only for firm matches. Size is stated for part of the rows, as once, few or many counts, or as a class when the clone is expanded.

TRBJ1-4 TRBV5-1 NA NA CASSVDRPTNEKLFF TGCGCCAGCAGCGTAGACAGACCAACTAATGAAAAACTGTTTTTT
TRBJ1-3 TRBV7-9 NA NA CASRTDGHSGNTIYF TGTGCCAGCAGGACAGACGGCCACTCTGGAAACACCATATATTTT
TRBJ2-5 TRBV28 NA NA CASSLVGGQETQYF TGTGCCAGCAGCCTAGTCGGGGGCCAAGAGACCCAGTACTTC
TRBJ1-2 TRBV6-5 NA NA CASSYSGGRGRSGYTF TGTGCCAGCAGTTACTCAGGCGGCAGGGGAAGGAGTGGCTACACCTTC
TRBJ2-5 TRBV15 NA TRBD1 CATSRDRDRVETQYF TGTGCCACCAGCAGAGACAGAGACAGGGTAGAGACCCAGTACTTC
TRBJ2-3 TRBV12-3/TRBV12-4 NA NA CASRSGTDTQYF TGTGCCAGCAGGTCGGGCACAGATACGCAGTATTTT
TRBJ2-1 TRBV6-2/TRBV6-3 NA TRBD2 CASSYFPSGPYNEQFF TGTGCCAGCAGTTACTTCCCTAGCGGGCCCTACAATGAGCAGTTCTTC
TRBJ2-7 TRBV9 few NA CASSSRGIDEQYF TGTGCCAGCAGCTCCCGGGGAATCGACGAGCAGTACTTC
TRBJ1-4 TRBV19 NA NA CASSIGHDEKLFF TGTGCCAGTAGTATAGGACACGATGAAAAACTGTTTTTT
TRBJ2-3 TRBV28 NA NA CATRDDTRGTGTQYF TGTGCCACCCGAGATGATACCAGGGGAACAGGTACGCAGTATTTT
TRBJ1-3 TRBV5-6 NA NA CASSTQRSGNTIYF TGTGCCAGCAGCACACAAAGAAGTGGAAACACCATATATTTT
TRBJ1-2 TRBV5-6 NA NA CASSLARDGYTF TGTGCCAGCAGCTTGGCCAGGGATGGCTACACCTTC